The 9 T cell receptor beta chains below were found in one sample sequenced in a study of cytomegalovirus exposure and HLA in healthy donors (dated by TCRdb to 2015 to 2018). The library relied on the immunoSEQ multiplex PCR assay. For the multiplex PCR, a mixture combining 60 forward primers for TCR Vbeta segments and 13 reverse primers for TCR Jbeta segments was used. TCRdb retrieved this table from immuneACCESS and kept in-frame rearrangements only. Not all clones are present; in checked studies, unresolved V genes account for under half, and no reason is known for the remainder. This sample comprises over 100,000 clones, approximately 66% of them detected only once. The top ten constitute approximately 8.5% of the sample. Sequencing was carried out using PBMCs. The receptors were gathered from a woman aged 40-49 years in good health and CMV-seropositive.

This clone was detected only once. The chain has TRBV5-1 and TRBJ1-4, with D tentatively TRBD1 (6 bases). The CDR3 loop spans 17 amino acids. Germline V gives CDR1 SGHRS, CDR2 YFSETQ. Trimming removed 3 bases at V and 5 bases at J, with 20 bases between. CDR3 bases: TGCGCCAGCAGCTCCGTCCCAGGGGTGGGGGCCAATGAAAAACTGTTTTTT. Protein product: CASSSVPGVGANEKLFF.

The chain joins TRBV11-3 to TRBJ1-1, with D perhaps TRBD1 (5 bases). The germline V gene encodes CDR1 SGHNT and CDR2 YENEEA. Trimming pared 5 bases from V and 2 bases from J, leaving 18 bases between. The CDR3 has 16 amino acids. The CDR3 region has the DNA TGTGCCAGCAGCCCGGGGGGAGGAGGAAGAAACACTGAAGCTTTCTTT. This sequence encodes CASSPGGGGRNTEAFF.

The chain is built from TRBV11-3 and TRBJ2-5; possibly TRBD1 for D (5 bases). V lost 8 bases and J lost 3, with 13 bases in between. The CDR3 consists of 13 residues. CDR1 and CDR2 (germline): SGHNT, YENEEA. This chain's CDR3 is CASAEGAEETQYF. CDR3 coding DNA: TGTGCCAGCGCTGAAGGGGCCGAAGAGACCCAGTACTTC.

This chain joins TRBV7-9 and TRBJ1-1, with D hard to call. V was pared by 4 bases and J by 1 base, with 13 bases between. Germline V CDR1 and CDR2: SEHNR, FQNEAQ (reference sequence). The CDR3 is made up of 15 amino acids. The CDR3 loop is CASSSEGPSNTEAFF. The CDR3 DNA is TGTGCCAGCAGCTCGGAGGGTCCATCGAACACTGAAGCTTTCTTT.

This clone was seen a handful of times. The chain couples TRBV6-5 to TRBJ2-7, with D tentatively TRBD1 (5 bases). CDR1 and CDR2 from the germline V gene are MNHEY and SVGAGI. CDR3 length equals 15 residues. V was trimmed by 5 bases and J by 3 bases, leaving 17 bases between them. The CDR3 region is CASSTRHRPIYEQYF. In DNA form, the CDR3 reads TGTGCCAGCAGTACTCGTCACAGGCCGATCTACGAGCAGTACTTC.

The chain uses TRBV28 and TRBJ2-3; TRBD2 matches at 8 bases. Per the germline V gene, CDR1 is MDHEN and CDR2 is SYDVKM. The CDR3 runs to 14 residues. Trimming removed 4 bases from V and 4 bases from J; junction bases left unmatched: 4. Here the CDR3 DNA reads TGTGCCAGCAGTTCCGGGACTAGTGCAGATACGCAGTATTTT. Translation gives CASSSGTSADTQYF.

V gene TRBV19 combines with J gene TRBJ2-2; 9 bases agree with TRBD1. The CDR3 runs to 14 residues. Germline-derived CDR1 and CDR2 are LNHDA and SQIVND (reference sequence). The V gene end was trimmed by 6 bases and the J gene end by 5 bases; junction bases not matched to a gene: 4. Here the CDR3 reads CASRDGQGTGELFF. The DNA of the CDR3 is TGTGCCAGTAGGGACGGACAGGGGACCGGGGAGCTGTTTTTT.

The V gene is TRBV5-1, the J gene TRBJ2-7; D remains unclear. V shed 0 bases and J shed 0 bases, with 13 bases lying between them. The CDR3 runs to 16 residues. Germline V lookup: CDR1 SGHRS, CDR2 YFSETQ. The CDR3 region is CASSLDPESVSYEQYF. Here the CDR3 DNA reads TGCGCCAGCAGCTTGGATCCGGAGAGTGTCTCCTACGAGCAGTACTTC.

This chain uses TRBV2 with TRBJ1-4, with 9 bases aligning to TRBD1. Germline V gene sequence: CDR1 SNHLY, CDR2 FYNNEI. After removal of 3 bases from V and 7 bases from J, the junction contained 3 bases not matched to a gene. The CDR3 spans 14 residues. For the CDR3, the DNA is TGTGCCAGCAGTGAGGGGACAGGGCGTGAAAAACTGTTTTTT. Amino acid sequence: CASSEGTGREKLFF.